The 31 T cell receptor beta chains reported below all come from one sample, sequenced in a study of blood T cell repertoires in COVID-19. Sequencing was performed with immunoSEQ multiplex PCR; in TCRdb, only in-frame clones are kept and a portion is missing. In the table there are 150,000 to 200,000 clones, 89% of which are singletons. The specimen was PBMCs or T cells enriched from blood (not recorded which). The receptors originated from a woman aged 18-35 years who had recovered from COVID-19.

V usage is TRBV6-1 and J usage is TRBJ2-7; the D gene is possibly TRBD2 (5 bases). V gave up 2 bases and J gave up 0 bases, with 8 bases separating them. The CDR3 has 14 residues. Germline lookup yields CDR1 MNHNS and CDR2 SASEGT. CDR3 DNA: TGTGCCAGCAGTGAAAGGACTCCCTCCTACGAGCAGTACTTC. Translated, it gives CASSERTPSYEQYF.

V is TRBV6-2 or TRBV6-3 and J is TRBJ1-5; TRBD1 might be the D (5 bases). Germline assignment: CDR1 MNHEY and CDR2 SVGEGT. Trimming shortened V by 4 bases and J by 4 bases, and 14 bases separated the two germline ends. The CDR3 loop spans 15 amino acids. The DNA of the CDR3 is TGTGCCAGCAGTTTGGGTCGACAGATAAATCAGCCCCAGCATTTT. Translated: CASSLGRQINQPQHF.

The CDR3 region is CAISESGLGSEKLFF. CDR3 nucleotide sequence: TGTGCCATCAGTGAGTCGGGGCTGGGAAGTGAAAAACTGTTTTTT. The chain links TRBV10-3 to TRBJ1-4; possible D gene TRBD1, 5 bases. Germline lookup yields CDR1 ENHRY and CDR2 SYGVKD. The CDR3 runs 15 residues. The V end lost 0 bases, the J end lost 7 bases, and 12 bases lay between the germline ends.

The chain links TRBV28 to TRBJ2-5, with TRBD2 matching 7 bases. This CDR3 is 13 amino acids long. The J segment lost 4 bases and the V segment lost 7 bases, leaving 6 bases of the junction unmatched. CDR1 and CDR2 from the germline V gene are MDHEN and SYDVKM. This CDR3 reads CASIERGLETQYF. The CDR3 coding sequence is TGTGCCAGCATTGAGCGGGGACTAGAGACCCAGTACTTC.

The chain employs TRBV11-2 and TRBJ2-6; D might be TRBD1 (6 bases). The CDR3 is 16 residues long. CDR1 SGHAT and CDR2 FQNNGV come from the germline V gene. Between the trimmed V and J ends, which lost 3 bases and 0 bases, there was a span of 9 bases. The CDR3 coding sequence is TGTGCCAGCAGCTTGACAGGTAGCTCTGGGGCCAACGTCCTGACTTTC. The encoded protein is CASSLTGSSGANVLTF.

The rearrangement joins TRBV28 to TRBJ2-3; D unresolved. The V and J ends lost 1 base and 10 bases respectively, with 21 bases between them. The CDR3 has 16 residues. Germline loops: CDR1 MDHEN, CDR2 SYDVKM. CDR3 in DNA: TGTGCCAGCAGTTTATATGTGAGGCGGCAGCTCGCGGCGCAGTATTTT. Protein sequence: CASSLYVRRQLAAQYF.

The chain joins TRBV6-5 to TRBJ2-2; D is uncertain. This CDR3 has 13 residues. Germline V gene data show CDR1 as MNHEY and CDR2 as SVGAGI. V lost 7 bases, J lost 0 bases, and 6 bases lay in between. CDR3: CASKDTNTGELFF. Here the CDR3 DNA reads TGTGCCAGCAAAGACACGAACACCGGGGAGCTGTTTTTT.

This clone turned up a few times. The same CDR3 arises from other DNA sequences in this sample as well. This chain links TRBV9 with TRBJ1-1, with 11 bases fitting TRBD1. CDR1 and CDR2 (germline): SGDLS, YYNGEE. The CDR3 is made up of 15 amino acids. V trimming: 2 bases; J trimming: 4 bases; junction bases outside the gene matches: 4. Here the CDR3 DNA reads TGTGCCAGCAGCGTTACCGGGACAGGGGGCACTGAAGCTTTCTTT. Protein: CASSVTGTGGTEAFF.

V usage is TRBV2 and J usage is TRBJ2-7; 10 bases map to TRBD2. Germline assignment: CDR1 SNHLY and CDR2 FYNNEI. The CDR3 is 15 residues long. Losses at the gene ends were 1 base for V and 7 bases for J; bases not matched to a gene: 7. The CDR3 DNA is TGTGCCAGCAGTGAAGTGCTAGCGGGAGAAACAGAGCAGTACTTC. Amino acids: CASSEVLAGETEQYF.

This clone was observed once. The chain carries TRBV5-1 and TRBJ2-5, with D possibly TRBD2 on 6 matching bases. Germline loops: CDR1 SGHRS, CDR2 YFSETQ. The CDR3 extends over 13 amino acids. V lost 3 bases, J lost 4 bases, and 10 bases lay in between. The CDR3 sequence is CASSWRDGETQYF. CDR3 nucleotides: TGCGCCAGCAGCTGGCGGGACGGAGAGACCCAGTACTTC.

V usage is TRBV7-9 and J usage is TRBJ2-7, with 9 bases aligning to TRBD1. The germline V gene has CDR1 SEHNR and CDR2 FQNEAQ (reference sequence). The CDR3 loop spans 15 amino acids. The trim removed 5 bases at V and 3 bases at J, leaving 8 bases unmatched. The CDR3 reads CASSPPGTGIYEQYF. For the CDR3, the DNA is TGTGCCAGCAGCCCTCCCGGGACAGGGATCTACGAGCAGTACTTC.

The rearrangement uses TRBV28 and TRBJ2-5; TRBD2 is a possible D gene (5 bases). This CDR3 spans 14 amino acids. V was cut by 2 bases and J by 1 base, with 8 bases left in between. Germline CDR1 MDHEN, CDR2 SYDVKM. The CDR3 spells CASSLGLAQETQYF. Here the CDR3 DNA reads TGTGCCAGCAGTTTAGGGCTAGCCCAAGAGACCCAGTACTTC.

The chain carries TRBV30 and TRBJ2-7, with 9 positions matching TRBD1. V shed 5 bases, J shed 2 bases, and the junction held 7 bases outside the gene matches. Germline-derived CDR1 and CDR2 are GTSNPN and SVGIG (reference sequence). There are 14 residues in the CDR3. The CDR3 here is CAWDQDRGPYEQYF. CDR3 DNA sequence: TGTGCCTGGGATCAGGACAGGGGACCCTACGAGCAGTACTTC. Together with reference TRBV30 and TRBJ2-7, the CDR3 gives the full variable domain: SQTIHQWPATLVQPVGSPLSLECTVEGTSNPNLYWYRQAAGRGLQLLFYSVGIGQISSEVPQNLSASRPQDRQFILSSKKLLLSDSGFYLCAWDQDRGPYEQYFGPGTRLTVT.

This chain uses TRBV5-6 with TRBJ1-3; D is uncertain. Looked up from germline, CDR1 is SGHDT and CDR2 is YYEEEE. V lost 1 base to trimming and J lost 0 bases, with 8 bases between them. The CDR3 consists of 15 residues. The CDR3 protein is CASSLFSYSGNTIYF. Here the CDR3 DNA reads TGTGCCAGCAGCTTGTTTTCCTACTCTGGAAACACCATATATTTT.

The V and J genes are TRBV29-1 and TRBJ1-1; tentative D call: TRBD1 (5 bases). CDR1 and CDR2 (germline): SQVTM, ANQGSEA. This CDR3 spans 14 amino acids. V was trimmed by 1 base and J by 2 bases, leaving 11 bases between them. The chain's CDR3 is CSVEAGNSNTEAFF. As DNA, the CDR3 is TGCAGCGTTGAAGCAGGGAACAGTAACACTGAAGCTTTCTTT.

This clone was seen just once. CDR3 nucleotide sequence: TGTGCCAGCAGGGACTTTGCAGAGACCCAGTACTTC. Its protein is CASRDFAETQYF. The V call is TRBV7-9, the J call TRBJ2-5; D might be TRBD2 (5 bases). Germline assignment: CDR1 SEHNR and CDR2 FQNEAQ (reference sequence). This CDR3 is built from 12 residues. The V end lost 6 bases, the J end lost 4 bases, and 9 bases lay between the germline ends.

The V and J genes are TRBV2 and TRBJ2-7; D remains unclear. Germline V CDR1 and CDR2: SNHLY, FYNNEI. The CDR3 is 13 residues long. Trimming pared 7 bases from V and 2 bases from J, leaving 12 bases between. CDR3 amino acids: CASTYQQTYEQYF. CDR3 sequence (DNA): TGTGCCAGCACGTATCAACAGACCTACGAGCAGTACTTC. Full variable domain (missing parts from reference TRBV2 and TRBJ2-7): EPEVTQTPSHQVTQMGQEVILRCVPISNHLYFYWYRQILGQKVEFLVSFYNNEISEKSEIFDDQFSVERPDGSNFTLKIRSTKLEDSAMYFCASTYQQTYEQYFGPGTRLTVT.

The J gene is TRBJ2-1, the V gene TRBV3-1 (or the pseudogene TRBV3-2); TRBD1 might be the D (6 bases). The CDR3 runs to 15 residues. Trimming took off 0 bases at V and 4 bases at J, with 10 bases between the two ends. Germline CDR1 and CDR2: LGHDT and YNNKEL (reference sequence). This CDR3 reads CASSQESGQYNEQFF. CDR3 sequence (DNA): TGTGCCAGCAGCCAAGAATCTGGACAGTACAATGAGCAGTTCTTC.

The rearrangement links TRBV3-1 (or the pseudogene TRBV3-2) to TRBJ2-7, with 13 bases fitting TRBD2. The CDR3 consists of 18 residues. V shed 3 bases and J 1 base; nucleotides not matched to a gene: 9. Looked up from germline, CDR1 is LGHDT and CDR2 is YNNKEL (reference sequence). The CDR3 bases are TGTGCCAGCAGCCAGTCCGGGACTAGCGGGATATGGTCCTACGAGCAGTACTTC. It specifies CASSQSGTSGIWSYEQYF.

The chain combines TRBV12-3 or TRBV12-4 with TRBJ2-2; 10 bases line up with TRBD2. The CDR3 contains 13 residues. V lost 9 bases, J lost 7 bases, and 5 bases stayed unmatched. CDR3 nucleotide sequence: TGTGCCAGTAAAGCGGGAGGGTTCGGGGAGCTGTTTTTT. It codes for CASKAGGFGELFF.

The V gene is TRBV7-9, the J gene TRBJ2-1, with D unclear. Trimming removed 5 bases at V and 7 bases at J, with 9 bases between. The V gene's germline CDR1 is SEHNR and CDR2 FQNEAQ (reference sequence). CDR3 length equals 12 residues. For the CDR3, the DNA is TGTGCCAGCAGCCCGAGTTTGAATGAGCAGTTCTTC. It specifies CASSPSLNEQFF. The entire variable domain, with the rest obtained from reference TRBV7-9 and TRBJ2-1, is as follows: DTGVSQNPRHKITKRGQNVTFRCDPISEHNRLYWYRQTLGQGPEFLTYFQNEAQLEKSRLLSDRFSAERPKGSFSTLEIQRTEQGDSAMYLCASSPSLNEQFFGPGTRLTVL.

V and J are TRBV18 and TRBJ2-7; 7 bases are shared with TRBD2. V gave up 1 base and J gave up 0 bases; unmatched junction bases: 6. The length of the CDR3 is 16 residues. Germline V CDR1 and CDR2: KGHSH, LQKENI. The CDR3 nucleotides read TGTGCCAGCTCACCACACCCGGGGGGAACCTCCTACGAGCAGTACTTC. It yields the protein CASSPHPGGTSYEQYF.

V usage is TRBV27 and J usage is TRBJ2-1; 11 positions agree with TRBD1. The CDR3 covers 15 residues. Germline values: CDR1 MNHEY, CDR2 SMNVEV (reference sequence). The V segment lost 5 bases and the J segment 8 bases; nucleotides outside the gene matches: 8. CDR3 DNA sequence: TGTGCCAGCAGTCACTCCGGGACAGGGGGTTATGAGCAGTTCTTC. It translates to CASSHSGTGGYEQFF.

The chain joins TRBV2 to TRBJ2-2, with 11 positions matching TRBD1. From germline, CDR1 is SNHLY and CDR2 FYNNEI. Trimming at V came to 6 bases and at J to 4 bases, leaving 1 base not matched to a gene. The CDR3 runs 14 residues. The CDR3 here is CASRGQGGTGELFF. The CDR3, as DNA: TGTGCCAGCAGGGGACAGGGGGGCACCGGGGAGCTGTTTTTT.

The chain couples TRBV18 to TRBJ2-5, with D possibly matching TRBD2 (5 bases). Germline-derived CDR1 and CDR2 are KGHSH and LQKENI. The CDR3 has 14 amino acids. V dropped 3 bases and J dropped 5 bases, with 13 bases sitting between them. Written as DNA, the CDR3 is TGTGCCAGCTCACCGGCGAGGGATGGGGAGACCCAGTACTTC. It codes for CASSPARDGETQYF. Supplemented by reference TRBV18 and TRBJ2-5, the full variable domain reads NAGVMQNPRHLVRRRGQEARLRCSPMKGHSHVYWYRQLPEEGLKFMVYLQKENIIDESGMPKERFSAEFPKEGPSILRIQQVVRGDSAAYFCASSPARDGETQYFGPGTRLLVL.

The chain is built from TRBV11-3 and TRBJ2-3, with 8 bases lining up with TRBD2. V lost 3 bases to trimming and J lost 2 bases; unmatched junction nucleotides: 7. CDR1 SGHNT and CDR2 YENEEA come from the germline V gene. The CDR3 covers 16 residues. The CDR3 region is CASSFSSGPATDTQYF. Here the CDR3 DNA reads TGTGCCAGCAGCTTTTCTAGCGGGCCCGCCACAGATACGCAGTATTTT.

This sequence joins TRBV29-1 and TRBJ2-7, with TRBD1 matching 12 bases. This CDR3 comprises 14 residues. Germline CDR1 is SQVTM and CDR2 is ANQGSEA. V dropped 6 bases and J dropped 6; count of bases not matched to a gene: 9. The CDR3 region is CSVGAGTGGGEQYF. CDR3 coding DNA: TGCAGCGTCGGAGCCGGGACAGGGGGCGGCGAGCAGTACTTC.

The rearrangement uses TRBV3-1 (or the pseudogene TRBV3-2) and TRBJ2-2; 7 positions match TRBD1. V shed 6 bases, J shed 6 bases, and the junction held 1 base outside the gene matches. This CDR3 region has 12 residues. Germline loops: CDR1 LGHDT, CDR2 YNNKEL (reference sequence). CDR3 sequence (DNA): TGTGCCAGCAGTCAGGGGGCCGGGGAGCTGTTTTTT. This translates into CASSQGAGELFF.

V is TRBV10-2 and J is TRBJ2-5, with 14 bases matching TRBD2. The germline CDR1 and CDR2 sequences are WSHSY and SAAADI. With V trimmed by 8 bases and J by 4 bases, 3 bases remained unmatched. The CDR3 spans 14 residues. DNA of the CDR3: TGCGCCAGCGGGACTAGCGGGAGCGCAGAGACCCAGTACTTC. It is translated as CASGTSGSAETQYF.

The rearrangement links TRBV18 to TRBJ1-1; D unresolved. This CDR3 is 12 amino acids long. Germline V gives CDR1 KGHSH, CDR2 LQKENI. V dropped 3 bases and J dropped 7 bases, with 9 bases sitting between them. The CDR3 sequence: CASSPLTGEAFF. The CDR3 DNA follows: TGTGCCAGCTCACCTTTGACGGGTGAAGCTTTCTTT. Together with reference TRBV18 and TRBJ1-1, the CDR3 gives the full variable domain: NAGVMQNPRHLVRRRGQEARLRCSPMKGHSHVYWYRQLPEEGLKFMVYLQKENIIDESGMPKERFSAEFPKEGPSILRIQQVVRGDSAAYFCASSPLTGEAFFGQGTRLTVV.

The CDR3 DNA reads TGTGCCAGCAGCCTAACAGGGACTAACTATGGCTACACCTTC. Encoded protein: CASSLTGTNYGYTF. The V and J genes are TRBV7-2 and TRBJ1-2, with D maybe TRBD1 (6 bases). V dropped 5 bases and J dropped 0 bases, with 10 bases sitting between them. CDR3 size: 14 residues. Germline V lookup: CDR1 SGHTA, CDR2 FQGNSA.